The rows below give T cell receptor beta chains drawn from one sample of a study of siplizumab effects on memory and regulatory T cells. This table comes from immunoSEQ multiplex PCR, and its TCRdb copy is limited to in-frame clones, with some not included. Of around 100,000 clones in the sample, under 95% were seen once. Material: Tregs sorted from blood. Every receptor here comes from a human donor in good health. Each CDR3 is given with its conserved first and last residue. Fields, in order: clone size, V gene, D gene, J gene, CDR3 DNA, CDR3 protein. A D gene is named only where the DNA matches it firmly. Clone size is stated in some rows and not others, as once, few, many or a class when expanded.

size: NA; V: TRBV7-8; D: TRBD1; J: TRBJ1-1; DNA: TGTGCCAGCAGCTATGACAGGGCCATGAACACTGAAGCTTTCTTT; CDR3: CASSYDRAMNTEAFF
size: NA; V: TRBV7-9; D: NA; J: TRBJ2-7; DNA: TGTGCCAGCAGCTTAGTGGTAGGCGGGACAAGCTACGAGCAGTACTTC; CDR3: CASSLVVGGTSYEQYF
size: NA; V: TRBV10-2; D: NA; J: TRBJ2-2; DNA: TGCGCCAGCGGGAAGTCCGGAACCGGGGAGCTGTTTTTT; CDR3: CASGKSGTGELFF
size: once; V: TRBV19; D: TRBD2; J: TRBJ2-1; DNA: TGTGCCAGTAGCGGGAGGGCCTGGTACAATGAGCAGTTCTTC; CDR3: CASSGRAWYNEQFF
size: NA; V: TRBV9; D: NA; J: TRBJ2-2; DNA: TGTGCCAGCAGCGTAGGCTATACGAACACCGGGGAGCTGTTTTTT; CDR3: CASSVGYTNTGELFF
size: NA; V: TRBV5-6; D: TRBD1; J: TRBJ1-1; DNA: TGTGCCAGCAGCTTGGCCGGACAGGGGATAGGCACTGAAGCTTTCTTT; CDR3: CASSLAGQGIGTEAFF
size: NA; V: TRBV7-3; D: NA; J: TRBJ2-3; DNA: TGTGCCAGCAGCCCACCTGGATTGGGGGATACGCAGTATTTT; CDR3: CASSPPGLGDTQYF
size: NA; V: TRBV19; D: TRBD1; J: TRBJ1-6; DNA: TGTGCCAGTCGGGACAGGGACAATTCACCCCTCCACTTT; CDR3: CASRDRDNSPLHF
size: NA; V: TRBV29-1; D: TRBD2; J: TRBJ2-2; DNA: TGCAGCGTTGGCGGGACTAGCGGGAGTAACGGGGAGCTGTTTTTT; CDR3: CSVGGTSGSNGELFF
size: NA; V: TRBV11-2; D: TRBD2; J: TRBJ2-1; DNA: TGTGCCAGCAGCGGTTACGGGACTAGCGGAAGCTCCTACAATGAGCAGTTCTTC; CDR3: CASSGYGTSGSSYNEQFF
size: NA; V: TRBV9; D: NA; J: TRBJ2-1; DNA: TGTGCCAGCAGCTACAGCCGAGGAGGCCACAATGAGCAGTTCTTC; CDR3: CASSYSRGGHNEQFF
size: NA; V: TRBV6-1; D: NA; J: TRBJ1-4; DNA: TGTGCCAGCAGTGAACTTGGAAGGAACAGTTTTAATGAAAAACTGTTTTTT; CDR3: CASSELGRNSFNEKLFF
size: NA; V: TRBV18; D: NA; J: TRBJ2-1; DNA: TGTGCCAGCTCACTCGAGTTGGTATACAATGAGCAGTTCTTC; CDR3: CASSLELVYNEQFF
size: NA; V: TRBV19; D: NA; J: TRBJ1-4; DNA: TGTGCCAGTAGTATTCGGGAAAAACTGTTTTTT; CDR3: CASSIREKLFF
size: NA; V: TRBV4-1; D: NA; J: TRBJ1-2; DNA: TGCGCCAGCAGCGGGTCCTCTTTTCCCTATGGCTACACCTTC; CDR3: CASSGSSFPYGYTF
size: NA; V: TRBV5-1; D: NA; J: TRBJ1-1; DNA: TGCGCCAGCAGCTTGGCAATCAGCGGGGGAACTGAAGCTTTCTTT; CDR3: CASSLAISGGTEAFF
size: NA; V: TRBV10-2; D: NA; J: TRBJ2-1; DNA: TGCGCCAGCAGTTATAGTCGTCGATTCCCACAGGGAGAAGGATATGAGCAGTTCTTC; CDR3: CASSYSRRFPQGEGYEQFF
size: NA; V: TRBV5-1; D: NA; J: TRBJ2-3; DNA: TGCGCCAGCAGCTATCCAAGTAGGGGCACAGATACGCAGTATTTT; CDR3: CASSYPSRGTDTQYF
size: once; V: TRBV27; D: TRBD1; J: TRBJ2-7; DNA: TGTGCCAGCAGTTCCGGACAGGGGGCCGGGGAGCAGTACTTC; CDR3: CASSSGQGAGEQYF
size: NA; V: TRBV6-6; D: NA; J: TRBJ2-2; DNA: TGTGCCAGCAGTAGCGGACGGACCGGGGAGCTGTTTTTT; CDR3: CASSSGRTGELFF
size: NA; V: TRBV9; D: TRBD2; J: TRBJ2-2; DNA: TGTGCCAGTAACGGGGGACTAGCTTCCGGGGAGCTGTTTTTT; CDR3: CASNGGLASGELFF
size: NA; V: TRBV21-1; D: NA; J: TRBJ2-3; DNA: TGTGCCAGCAGCAAAGCGCTGTCAGGAGCGGGTGGAGATACGCAGTATTTT; CDR3: CASSKALSGAGGDTQYF
size: NA; V: TRBV7-6; D: TRBD1; J: TRBJ2-1; DNA: TGTGCCAGCAGCTTAACCGGACAGGGCTACAATGAGCAGTTCTTC; CDR3: CASSLTGQGYNEQFF
size: NA; V: TRBV28; D: TRBD1; J: TRBJ2-7; DNA: TGTGCCAGCAGGACAGGGGGGGCCTACGAGCAGTACTTC; CDR3: CASRTGGAYEQYF
size: NA; V: TRBV18; D: NA; J: TRBJ2-7; DNA: TGTGCCAGCTCGCAGGAGTTTCTGACTGAGCAGTACTTC; CDR3: CASSQEFLTEQYF
size: NA; V: TRBV2; D: NA; J: TRBJ2-3; DNA: TGTGCCAGCAGTGAAGCAGGTACAGATACGCAGTATTTT; CDR3: CASSEAGTDTQYF
size: NA; V: TRBV6-6; D: TRBD1; J: TRBJ1-3; DNA: TGTGCCAGCGGGTCGGGACAGGGTCGGTCTGAAAACACCATATATTTT; CDR3: CASGSGQGRSENTIYF
size: NA; V: TRBV28; D: NA; J: TRBJ2-7; DNA: TGTGCCAGCAGTTCCCCGGTTCAGCAGTACTTC; CDR3: CASSSPVQQYF
size: NA; V: TRBV5-8; D: NA; J: TRBJ2-5; DNA: TGTGCCAGCAGCTTGGGGCCGGGACGGACCCAGTACTTC; CDR3: CASSLGPGRTQYF
size: NA; V: TRBV18; D: NA; J: TRBJ1-1; DNA: TGTGCCAGCTCACCACCCTCTTCAGGCCTGAACACTGAAGCTTTCTTT; CDR3: CASSPPSSGLNTEAFF
size: NA; V: TRBV5-4; D: NA; J: TRBJ2-7; DNA: TGTGCCAGCAGCCCCCCAAGCAGGGACGGGGAGCAGTACTTC; CDR3: CASSPPSRDGEQYF
size: NA; V: TRBV4-1; D: NA; J: TRBJ2-7; DNA: TGCGCCAGCAGCCATGCAGGGGTCTACGAGCAGTACTTC; CDR3: CASSHAGVYEQYF
size: once; V: TRBV5-1; D: TRBD1; J: TRBJ1-3; DNA: TGCGCCAGCAGCCTAGACGACAGGGCGTCTGGAAACACCATATATTTT; CDR3: CASSLDDRASGNTIYF
size: NA; V: TRBV15; D: TRBD2; J: TRBJ2-1; DNA: TGTGCCACCAGCAGGTACGGACTAGCGGGAAACAATGAGCAGTTCTTC; CDR3: CATSRYGLAGNNEQFF
size: few; V: TRBV19; D: NA; J: TRBJ1-3; DNA: TGTGCCAGTAGTATAGCGGGCCCCGCTGGAAACACCATATATTTT; CDR3: CASSIAGPAGNTIYF
size: NA; V: TRBV14; D: NA; J: TRBJ2-7; DNA: TGTGCCAGCAGCCAAGACGCAGGCGGCGGCTACGAGCAGTACTTC; CDR3: CASSQDAGGGYEQYF
size: NA; V: TRBV11-2; D: NA; J: TRBJ1-2; DNA: TGTGCCAGCACTCTTGAAAGGTTTTCCCGCGGCTACACCTTC; CDR3: CASTLERFSRGYTF
size: NA; V: TRBV7-8; D: NA; J: TRBJ2-5; DNA: TGTGCCAGCAGCTTAGGGGGGCACGAGACCCAGTACTTC; CDR3: CASSLGGHETQYF
size: NA; V: TRBV5-4; D: TRBD2; J: TRBJ2-2; DNA: TGTGCCAGCACCCCACCCGGACTAGCGGGAGCGTCCGGGGAGCTGTTTTTT; CDR3: CASTPPGLAGASGELFF
size: NA; V: TRBV5-1; D: NA; J: TRBJ2-6; DNA: TGCGCCAGCAGCTTGGAGATGGCCTCTGGGGCCAACGTCCTGACTTTC; CDR3: CASSLEMASGANVLTF
size: NA; V: TRBV7-8; D: NA; J: TRBJ2-1; DNA: TGTGCCAGCTCCTCGTATAGCTCCTACAATGAGCAGTTCTTC; CDR3: CASSSYSSYNEQFF
size: NA; V: TRBV27; D: TRBD1; J: TRBJ2-1; DNA: TGTGCCAGCAGTGCCGACAGGGGACTCTACAATGAGCAGTTCTTC; CDR3: CASSADRGLYNEQFF
size: NA; V: TRBV5-1; D: NA; J: TRBJ2-6; DNA: TGCGCCAGCAGCCCAACCTCAGGGGCCAACGTCCTGACTTTC; CDR3: CASSPTSGANVLTF
size: NA; V: TRBV28; D: TRBD2; J: TRBJ2-1; DNA: TGTGCCAGCAGTCGAGGACTAGCGGGAGTATATGAGCAGTTCTTC; CDR3: CASSRGLAGVYEQFF
size: NA; V: TRBV19; D: TRBD1; J: TRBJ1-1; DNA: TGTGCCAGTCGGGACAGGGACGGGAGGGGAGCTTTCTTT; CDR3: CASRDRDGRGAFF
size: NA; V: TRBV30; D: NA; J: TRBJ2-6; DNA: TGTGCCTTAACAGGTGGTGGGGCCAACGTCCTGACTTTC; CDR3: CALTGGGANVLTF
size: NA; V: TRBV5-1; D: NA; J: TRBJ2-1; DNA: TGCGCCAGCAGCTCCGGGCCCTTACAGGCGTCATACTCCTACAATGAGCAGTTCTTC; CDR3: CASSSGPLQASYSYNEQFF
size: NA; V: TRBV5-1; D: TRBD1; J: TRBJ1-1; DNA: TGCGCCAGCAGCTTGGGGGGGACAGTGAACACTGAAGCTTTCTTT; CDR3: CASSLGGTVNTEAFF
size: NA; V: TRBV27; D: NA; J: TRBJ1-2; DNA: TGTGCCAGCAGACGGAAGGGGGGGGCCTATGGCTACACCTTC; CDR3: CASRRKGGAYGYTF
size: NA; V: TRBV12-5; D: NA; J: TRBJ2-1; DNA: TGTGCTAGTGGCCGAGGGGTTAGTGAGCAGTTCTTC; CDR3: CASGRGVSEQFF
size: NA; V: TRBV15; D: NA; J: TRBJ2-7; DNA: TGTGCCACCAGCAGAGAAGGGCTTTCCTACGAGCAGTACTTC; CDR3: CATSREGLSYEQYF
size: NA; V: TRBV7-2; D: NA; J: TRBJ1-5; DNA: TGTGCCAGCAACTTAGTCAGTTATAGCAATCAGCCCCAGCATTTT; CDR3: CASNLVSYSNQPQHF
size: NA; V: TRBV5-1; D: NA; J: TRBJ2-3; DNA: TGCGCCAGCAGCTTACAGGGCGGGGCAGATACGCAGTATTTT; CDR3: CASSLQGGADTQYF
size: NA; V: TRBV4-1; D: NA; J: TRBJ2-1; DNA: TGCGCCAGCAGCCAATTGAATGAGCAGTTCTTC; CDR3: CASSQLNEQFF
size: once; V: TRBV6-5; D: NA; J: TRBJ2-5; DNA: TGTGCCAGCAGTTACTCGAGCAGGGTAGGAGAGACCCAGTACTTC; CDR3: CASSYSSRVGETQYF
size: NA; V: TRBV5-1; D: NA; J: TRBJ2-7; DNA: TGCGCCAGCAGCTCAGTCGGGGACTACGAGCAGTACTTC; CDR3: CASSSVGDYEQYF
size: once; V: TRBV6-5; D: NA; J: TRBJ2-5; DNA: TGTGCCAGCAGTTACTCGTTAACGGAGACCCAGTACTTC; CDR3: CASSYSLTETQYF
size: NA; V: TRBV6-1; D: NA; J: TRBJ1-3; DNA: TGTGCCAGCAGTGAAGCATTTTCGGACACCATATATTTT; CDR3: CASSEAFSDTIYF
size: NA; V: TRBV4-2; D: NA; J: TRBJ2-4; DNA: TGTGCCAGCAGCCAAGAGACGGCAGGGACCATAGCCAAAAACATTCAGTACTTC; CDR3: CASSQETAGTIAKNIQYF